Below, 21 T cell receptor beta chains from the same sample are listed, as sequenced in a study of cytomegalovirus exposure and HLA in healthy donors. With 60 Vbeta and 13 Jbeta primers, the PCR was carried out. The repertoire was sequenced with immunoSEQ multiplex PCR; TCRdb's copy has only in-frame clones and lacks some. The sample contains over 65,000 clones, about four fifths of which appear only once. The sample taken for sequencing was PBMCs. The receptors shown here come from a woman in her twenties or thirties in good health and CMV-seronegative.

The rearrangement links TRBV5-4 to TRBJ2-7, with 10 bases aligning to TRBD2. The CDR3 loop spans 15 amino acids. Per germline, CDR1 SGHNT and CDR2 YYREEE (reference sequence). V lost 5 bases, J lost 2 bases, and 7 bases stayed unmatched. CDR3 in amino acids: CASREKRGGPYEQYF. The CDR3 region has the DNA TGTGCCAGCAGAGAAAAGCGGGGGGGACCCTACGAGCAGTACTTC.

The V and J genes are TRBV7-8 and TRBJ2-2; 7 bases line up with TRBD1. With 5 bases clipped from V and 2 bases from J, the junction kept 8 bases outside the gene matches. Germline V gene data show CDR1 as SGHVS and CDR2 as FQNEAQ. CDR3 length equals 16 residues. The CDR3 loop reads CASSPPTGVNTGELFF. The CDR3 coding sequence is TGTGCCAGCAGCCCACCTACAGGGGTAAACACCGGGGAGCTGTTTTTT. Full variable domain (remainder filled in from reference TRBV7-8 and TRBJ2-2): GAGVSQSPRYKVAKRGQDVALRCDPISGHVSLFWYQQALGQGPEFLTYFQNEAQLDKSGLPSDRFFAERPEGSVSTLKIQRTQQEDSAVYLCASSPPTGVNTGELFFGEGSRLTVL.

This clone was counted a single time. The chain joins TRBV5-1 to TRBJ1-6, with D tentatively TRBD1 (5 bases). Trimming removed 3 bases from V and 7 bases from J, with 23 bases in between. Per the germline V gene, CDR1 is SGHRS and CDR2 is YFSETQ. The CDR3 spans 18 residues. CDR3 sequence reads: CASSSVGTVTSGNSPLHF. The CDR3 bases are TGCGCCAGCAGCTCAGTGGGGACTGTTACATCGGGGAATTCACCCCTCCACTTT.

V is TRBV19 and J is TRBJ1-3; no firm D call. The V end was cut by 7 bases, the J end by 4 bases, with 17 bases between. This CDR3 has 15 residues. The germline V gene encodes CDR1 LNHDA and CDR2 SQIVND (reference sequence). CDR3 in amino acids: CASTSRFSAGNTIYF. The CDR3 coding sequence is TGTGCCAGTACCTCTAGGTTTTCGGCAGGAAACACCATATATTTT.

The CDR3 bases are TGCAGCGTTCTTAGCGGGGCGGTCTACGAGCAGTACTTC. Translating it yields CSVLSGAVYEQYF. The chain joins TRBV29-1 to TRBJ2-7, with 8 bases matching TRBD2. Trimming took 5 bases from V and 3 from J; bases not matched to a gene: 6. Germline V CDR1 and CDR2: SQVTM, ANQGSEA. This CDR3 spans 13 amino acids.

As regards this clone: Other nucleotide sequences in the sample specify the same CDR3. CDR3 loop: CASSLSGGTEKLFF. The CDR3 nucleotides read TGTGCCAGCAGTTTATCCGGTGGTACTGAAAAACTGTTTTTT. This chain connects TRBV28 to TRBJ1-4; the D is unclear. The CDR3 has 14 residues. CDR1 and CDR2 from the germline V gene are MDHEN and SYDVKM. Trimming pared 1 base from V and 7 bases from J, leaving 10 bases between.

The chain is built from TRBV19 and TRBJ2-2; 13 bases map to TRBD2. The CDR3 contains 16 residues. CDR1 and CDR2 from the germline V gene are LNHDA and SQIVND (reference sequence). V dropped 7 bases and J dropped 9; count of bases not matched to a gene: 11. DNA of the CDR3: TGTGCCAGTATCCCACGACTAGCGGGGGGAATACGGGAGCTGTTTTTT. Protein product: CASIPRLAGGIRELFF.

J is TRBJ2-7 and V is TRBV6-1; D is perhaps TRBD1 (6 bases). V was clipped by 1 base and J by 6 bases, with 13 bases between them. Germline V lookup: CDR1 MNHNS, CDR2 SASEGT. The CDR3 runs 14 residues. The CDR3 nucleotides read TGTGCCAGCAGTGAAGGGGGTACAGGGCGCGAGCAGTACTTC. It encodes CASSEGGTGREQYF.

Only one count was recorded for this clone. The V call is TRBV10-1, the J call TRBJ2-3; TRBD2 agrees at 11 bases. There are 15 residues in the CDR3. V trimming: 2 bases; J trimming: 3 bases; junction bases outside the gene matches: 1. Germline V gene lookup returns CDR1 WNHNN and CDR2 SYGVQD (reference sequence). The DNA for the CDR3 is TGCGCCAGCAGTGAGCCTAGCGGGGGGACAGATACGCAGTATTTT. It yields the protein CASSEPSGGTDTQYF.

V gene TRBV19 combines with J gene TRBJ2-5; 9 bases are shared with TRBD1. CDR1 and CDR2 (germline): LNHDA, SQIVND (reference sequence). The CDR3 length is 14 residues. J gave up 1 base and V 5 bases, and 2 bases lay outside the gene matches. CDR3 loop: CASSRDRAQETQYF. In DNA form, the CDR3 reads TGTGCCAGTAGTCGGGACAGGGCCCAAGAGACCCAGTACTTC.

CDR3 protein: CASSQAGAGNTIYF. The CDR3, as DNA: TGTGCCAGCAGCCAAGCGGGGGCTGGAAACACCATATATTTT. J is TRBJ1-3 and V is TRBV4-2, with D possibly being TRBD1 (5 bases). The V end was cut by 1 base, the J end by 2 bases, with 6 bases between. In germline, CDR1 is LGHNA, CDR2 YNFKEQ. This CDR3 has 14 residues.

The rearrangement uses TRBV19 and TRBJ1-4; the D gene is possibly TRBD1 (5 bases). Germline V gene lookup returns CDR1 LNHDA and CDR2 SQIVND (reference sequence). V was clipped by 2 bases and J by 6 bases, with 10 bases between them. The CDR3 has 14 residues. CDR3 sequence (DNA): TGTGCCAGTAGTATACAGGGAGGGGATGAAAAACTGTTTTTT. This sequence encodes CASSIQGGDEKLFF.

This clone was counted a few times. This sequence joins TRBV5-4 and TRBJ2-7; 11 bases match TRBD1. Germline V gene data show CDR1 as SGHNT and CDR2 as YYREEE (reference sequence). V lost 6 bases and J lost 3; bases outside the gene matches: 5. The CDR3 extends over 14 amino acids. CDR3 loop: CASTPGTGGYEQYF. Written as DNA, the CDR3 is TGTGCCAGCACCCCCGGGACAGGGGGCTACGAGCAGTACTTC.

The rearrangement uses TRBV5-5 and TRBJ2-7; TRBD1 matches 11 bases. The V gene's germline CDR1 is SGHKS and CDR2 YYEKEE (reference sequence). Trimming cost V 1 base and J 4 bases; bases outside gene matches: 4. This CDR3 spans 15 amino acids. This CDR3 is CASSLKGTGGYEQYF. In DNA, the CDR3 is TGTGCCAGCAGCTTGAAAGGGACAGGGGGTTACGAGCAGTACTTC.

The genes are TRBV10-1 and TRBJ1-2; maybe TRBD1 (6 bases). Germline loops: CDR1 WNHNN, CDR2 SYGVQD (reference sequence). The V gene lost 3 bases and the J gene lost 6 bases, with 11 bases spanning the gap. This CDR3 contains 13 residues. For the CDR3, the DNA is TGCGCCAGCAGTGAAACAGGGAACCATGGCTACACCTTC. Translation gives CASSETGNHGYTF.

This sequence joins TRBV6-5 and TRBJ2-2; 8 positions agree with TRBD1. Germline CDR1 reads MNHEY; CDR2 reads SVGAGI. CDR3 length: 15 residues. After removal of 7 bases from V and 5 bases from J, the junction contained 9 bases not matched to a gene. CDR3 sequence: CASIAGRGRTGELFF. The CDR3 DNA reads TGTGCCAGCATCGCCGGCAGGGGGCGAACCGGGGAGCTGTTTTTT.

The rearrangement uses TRBV14 and TRBJ2-1, with D unresolved. The V end was cut by 1 base, the J end by 4 bases, with 5 bases between. This CDR3 has 13 amino acids. Germline CDR1 reads SGHDN; CDR2 reads FVKESK. CDR3 residues: CASSQGAYNEQFF. The CDR3 nucleotides read TGTGCCAGCAGCCAAGGGGCGTACAATGAGCAGTTCTTC.

V gene TRBV28 combines with J gene TRBJ2-5; weak D call: TRBD2 (5 bases). Trimming stripped 2 bases from V and 5 bases from J, with 9 bases between. The germline V gene has CDR1 MDHEN and CDR2 SYDVKM. The CDR3 loop spans 13 amino acids. Here the CDR3 DNA reads TGTGCCAGCAGTTTAGTCGAGGGTGAGACCCAGTACTTC. This codes for CASSLVEGETQYF.

This sequence joins TRBV19 and TRBJ1-5, with D maybe TRBD1 (6 bases). CDR1 and CDR2 from the germline V gene are LNHDA and SQIVND (reference sequence). The ends were cut back, 6 bases at V and 4 bases at J, with 16 bases in the middle. This CDR3 spans 15 amino acids. CDR3 in amino acids: CASRKTGWENQPQHF. CDR3 DNA sequence: TGTGCCAGTAGAAAAACAGGGTGGGAAAATCAGCCCCAGCATTTT.

The chain joins TRBV19 to TRBJ1-2; TRBD1 is a possible D gene (5 bases). CDR3 length equals 15 residues. From germline, CDR1 is LNHDA and CDR2 SQIVND (reference sequence). V was trimmed by 1 base and J by 2 bases, leaving 11 bases between them. CDR3 amino acids: CASSIAPDRNYGYTF. CDR3 sequence (DNA): TGTGCCAGTAGTATAGCCCCCGACAGAAACTATGGCTACACCTTC.

The chain has TRBV6-5 and TRBJ2-2, with D unresolved. V shed 4 bases and J shed 6 bases, with 12 bases lying between them. Germline V gene sequence: CDR1 MNHEY, CDR2 SVGAGI. This CDR3 comprises 14 residues. The CDR3 is CASSSPYAPGELFF. Written as DNA, the CDR3 is TGTGCCAGCAGTTCCCCTTATGCGCCCGGGGAGCTGTTTTTT.